The rows below give T cell receptor beta chains drawn from one sample of a study of molecular identifiers for immune sequencing clone quantification. MiXCR, applied by TCRdb to the PCR reads, yields one record per CDR3 protein. The profile shows hundreds of thousands of distinct CDR3 sequences, 25% of them singletons. Source material: naive CD8+ T cells from blood, with Jurkat cell RNA spiked in. The receptors come from a human donor in good health. Some libraries in this study had Jurkat cell RNA spiked in. CDR3s include the opening cysteine and the closing phenylalanine or tryptophan. A D gene is named only where the DNA matches it firmly. Part of the rows lack a size; the others show once, few, many or a class for expanded clones.

TRBV4-2	TRBJ2-3	.	.	TGTGCCAGCAGCCAAGACCTAACCAACACCGGGGCAGGTAGCACAGATACGCAGTATTTT	CASSQDLTNTGAGSTDTQYF
TRBV30	TRBJ1-1	many	TRBD1	TGTGCCTGGAGTGGGGATTTGGGACAGGTGAACACTGAAGCTTTCTTT	CAWSGDLGQVNTEAFF
TRBV5-1	TRBJ2-1	many	.	TGCGCCAGCAGCTGGTCGGGGGCCTACAATGAGCAGTTCTTC	CASSWSGAYNEQFF
TRBV4-3	TRBJ2-7	many	TRBD2	TGCGCCAGCAGCCAGGAACGAGCGGGAGGGTTATATGAGCAGTACTTC	CASSQERAGGLYEQYF
TRBV12-3/TRBV12-4	TRBJ1-2	once	.	TGTGCCAGCAGCTCCCCCCCGGTAGACTATGGCTACACCTTC	CASSSPPVDYGYTF
TRBV29-1	TRBJ1-2	many	TRBD1	TGCAGCGTTGAAGGACAGGGGCACTATGGCTACACCTTC	CSVEGQGHYGYTF
TRBV27	TRBJ1-1	many	.	TGTGCCAGCAGTTTTTACAGCAGTAACACTGAAGCTTTCTTT	CASSFYSSNTEAFF
TRBV12-5	TRBJ1-1	many	.	TGTGCTAGTGAAGAGGGGGGGGGTTTATTGACTGAAGCTTTCTTT	CASEEGGGLLTEAFF
TRBV10-3	TRBJ1-2	.	.	TGTGCCGTCAGCTTCCCAGGCCAGGGGCTTATCTGTGGCTACACCTTC	CAVSFPGQGLICGYTF
TRBV19	TRBJ2-2	.	.	TGTGCCTCTCAGGGCGGGGCGCTGTTTTTT	CASQGGALFF
TRBV6-5	TRBJ2-3	many	TRBD1	TGTGCCAGCAGTACTGGGGTCAGGGGGCTAGATACGCAGTATTTT	CASSTGVRGLDTQYF
TRBV30	TRBJ2-3	many	TRBD1	TGTGCCTGGAATCCGGGACAGGCAGATACGCAGTATTTT	CAWNPGQADTQYF
TRBV7-7	TRBJ2-3	many	.	TGTGCCAGCAGCTTACGGGGACCGCCGCTTCCCACAGATACGCAGTATTTT	CASSLRGPPLPTDTQYF
TRBV4-3	TRBJ2-7	few	TRBD1	TGCGCCAGCAGCCAAAATCGACCGGGACAGGGCATCTACGAGCAGTACTTC	CASSQNRPGQGIYEQYF
TRBV6-1	TRBJ1-5	many	TRBD1	TGTGCCAGCAACGACAGGGGGAATCAGCCCCAGCATTTT	CASNDRGNQPQHF
TRBV5-3	TRBJ2-7	once	.	TGTGCCAGCAGCTGGGGACGAAGCTCCTACGGTCAGTACTTC	CASSWGRSSYGQYF
TRBV28	TRBJ2-7	many	.	TGTGCCAGCAGTCCCGGGGCAGGGCGCGAGCAGTACTTC	CASSPGAGREQYF
TRBV19	TRBJ2-7	many	.	TGTGCCAGTAGTATCGGGTCTCCTTCCTACGAGCAGTACTTC	CASSIGSPSYEQYF
TRBV6-2/TRBV6-3	TRBJ2-7	.	.	TGTGCCAGCAGTTACCCCCTCGAGGGGAACTACGAGCAGTACTTC	CASSYPLEGNYEQYF
TRBV30	TRBJ2-1	.	TRBD1	TGTGCCGAGGACAGGGAATCATACAATGAGCAGTTCTTC	CAEDRESYNEQFF